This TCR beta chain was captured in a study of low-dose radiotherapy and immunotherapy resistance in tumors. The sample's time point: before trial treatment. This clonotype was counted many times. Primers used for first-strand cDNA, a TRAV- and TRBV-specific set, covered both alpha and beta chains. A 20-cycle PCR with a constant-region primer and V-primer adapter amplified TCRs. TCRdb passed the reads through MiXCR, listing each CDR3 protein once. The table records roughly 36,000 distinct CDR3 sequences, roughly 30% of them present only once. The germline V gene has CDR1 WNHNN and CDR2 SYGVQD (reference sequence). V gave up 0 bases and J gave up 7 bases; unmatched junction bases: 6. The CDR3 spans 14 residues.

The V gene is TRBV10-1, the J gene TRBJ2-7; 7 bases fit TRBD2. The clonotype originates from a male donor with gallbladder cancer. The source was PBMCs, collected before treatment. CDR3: CASSESGGLREQYF. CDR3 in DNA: TGCGCCAGCAGTGAGTCGGGGGGACTACGGGAGCAGTACTTC.